Each of the 3 T cell receptor beta chains below was sequenced from the same sample in a study of vaccination and CD4 T cells after COVID-19. Time point given: late sampling 161 to 241 days after vaccination in a few convalescent patients. Indicated treatment: approximately 11-day PBMC culture with coronavirus spike peptide pools or control peptides (ViraFEST assay). No antigen has been identified for these receptors. Researchers used the Oncomine TCR Beta short-read assay to sequence DNA from cultured CD4+ T cells. TCRdb processed the PCR reads anew with MiXCR; each CDR3 protein has one entry. The sample lists about 21,000 distinct CDR3 sequences, approximately 38% occurring once. The material sequenced was CD4+ T cells from blood, cultured in vitro, taken about 7 months after SARS-CoV-2 vaccination. The source is a human donor who had recovered from COVID-19.

This clonotype has just a few counts. The chain combines TRBV6-2 or TRBV6-3 with TRBJ2-5; perhaps D is TRBD1 or TRBD2 (6 bases each). V lost 6 bases, J lost 1 base, and 12 bases lay in between. CDR1 is MNHEY, CDR2 SVGEGT, per germline. This CDR3 spans 14 amino acids. The CDR3 DNA follows: TGTGCCAGCAGGTACGGGGGCGTCCAAGAGACCCAGTACTTC. Translated, it gives CASRYGGVQETQYF.

V and J are TRBV7-9 and TRBJ2-7, with D possibly TRBD2 on 5 matching bases. V was clipped by 5 bases and J by 8 bases, with 16 bases between them. CDR1 and CDR2 from the germline V gene are SEHNR and FQNEAQ (reference sequence). The CDR3 is made up of 13 amino acids. CDR3 nucleotide sequence: TGTGCCAGCAGCCTCGGGCCCGGGGAGAAGCAGTACTTC. Amino acid sequence: CASSLGPGEKQYF.

This clonotype appeared a few times. V gene TRBV28 combines with J gene TRBJ1-5, with D unclear. This CDR3 contains 15 residues. The V gene's germline CDR1 is MDHEN and CDR2 SYDVKM. Trimming shortened V by 3 bases and J by 4 bases, and 13 bases separated the two germline ends. CDR3 DNA: TGTGCCAGCAGTTTCGGTAGGGCTCGGAATCAGCCCCAGCATTTT. As protein: CASSFGRARNQPQHF.